This TCR beta chain was obtained from a study of blood T cells in healthy people across ages. Germline values: CDR1 SQVTM, CDR2 ANQGSEA. Trimming cost V 4 bases and J 6 bases, with 10 bases left between them. The CDR3 runs to 12 residues. With a J-beta primer mix and a sample-barcoded 5' primer, a second PCR ran roughly 6 to 12 cycles. One entry per CDR3 protein, called by TCRdb with MiXCR from the 5' RACE reads. Of around 970,000 distinct CDR3 sequences listed, about 51% are singletons. Sequenced input: blood. The TCR was taken from a woman aged 60-75 years in good health. This rearrangement joins TRBV29-1 to TRBJ1-5; tentatively, D is TRBD1 (5 bases). In DNA form, the CDR3 reads TGCAGCGTTGGAGGAACAGGTCAGCCCCAGCATTTT. Translation gives CSVGGTGQPQHF.